This T cell receptor (beta chain) derives from a study of blood T cell repertoires in COVID-19. This clone was found once. The CDR3 sequence is 10 residues long. V lost 7 bases to trimming and J lost 9 bases, with 12 bases between them. Germline lookup yields CDR1 SQVTM and CDR2 ANQGSEA. Profiled with immunoSEQ multiplex PCR; TCRdb holds only in-frame clones, not every one. The sample has around 6,200 clones; around 80% are singletons. The rearrangement uses TRBV29-1 and TRBJ1-2; D is possibly TRBD1 (5 bases). This clonotype was obtained from a human donor with active COVID-19. The donor label of this sample is uncertain. The sequenced sample was peripheral blood. The CDR3 nucleotides are TGCAGCGCTATTCTGGACAGCTACACCTTC. This gives the protein CSAILDSYTF.